A single sample gave rise to the 2 T cell receptor beta chains below, sequenced in a study of blood T cell repertoires in COVID-19. Clones were sequenced by immunoSEQ multiplex PCR, and TCRdb holds only the in-frame ones, with some missing. The sample carries some 130,000 clones, 79% recorded once. Source material: peripheral blood. These receptors were obtained from a man in his sixties with acute or convalescent COVID-19.

V usage is TRBV6-2 or TRBV6-3 and J usage is TRBJ1-5; 7 bases agree with TRBD1. V was clipped by 5 bases and J by 4 bases; unmatched bases: 8. Per germline, CDR1 MNHEY and CDR2 SVGEGT. The CDR3 length is 15 residues. The CDR3 region is CASSTGGQVNQPQHF. The CDR3, as DNA: TGTGCCAGCAGTACCGGAGGACAGGTAAATCAGCCCCAGCATTTT.

The chain carries TRBV7-8 and TRBJ2-1, with TRBD2 matching 7 bases. Per germline, CDR1 SGHVS and CDR2 FQNEAQ. The junction had 8 bases not matched to a gene; V was cut back by 8 bases and J by 1 base. There are 15 residues in the CDR3. The CDR3 spells CASYPGLESYNEQFF. The CDR3 DNA reads TGTGCCAGCTATCCAGGACTAGAATCCTACAATGAGCAGTTCTTC.